These 16 T cell receptor beta chains came from one sample sequenced in a study of T cells after yellow fever vaccination. TCRdb fed the 5' RACE reads into MiXCR, producing one record per CDR3 protein. The repertoire consists of under 55,000 distinct CDR3 sequences, with 6.8% occurring once and the leading ten covering around 16%. Sequencing used CD8+ T cells not binding an NS4B(214-222) dextramer, sorted from PBMCs, obtained 45 days after the yellow fever booster vaccination. These receptors all come from a man younger than 45 who received the YFV17D yellow fever vaccine.

As regards this clonotype: Being one base from a much bigger clone, this may be a read error. This rearrangement joins TRBV11-2 to TRBJ2-1, with 7 bases aligning to TRBD1. CDR3 length equals 14 residues. With 5 bases clipped from V and 12 bases from J, the junction kept 13 bases outside the gene matches. CDR1 and CDR2 from the germline V gene are SGHAT and FQNNGV. The CDR3, as DNA: TGTGCCAGCAGCGCCGGACAGGCGGACGCGAGGCAGTTCTTC. It translates to CASSAGQADARQFF.

The CDR3 loop is CASRRTAGNEKLFF. The CDR3, as DNA: TGTGCCAGCAGGCGGACAGCGGGGAATGAAAAACTGTTTTTT. The V and J genes are TRBV13 and TRBJ1-4, with D tentatively TRBD1 (6 bases). V dropped 6 bases and J dropped 5 bases, with 13 bases sitting between them. This CDR3 contains 14 residues. CDR1 and CDR2 (germline): PRHDT, FYEKMQ (reference sequence).

Many counts were recorded for this clonotype. CDR3 residues: CSAMTPTSEITDTQYF. As DNA, the CDR3 is TGCAGTGCTATGACCCCGACTAGCGAGATCACAGATACGCAGTATTTT. The chain has TRBV20-1 and TRBJ2-3, with TRBD2 identical over 8 bases. The ends lost 4 bases at V and 2 bases at J; junction bases unmatched: 11. Germline V gene sequence: CDR1 DFQATT, CDR2 SNEGSKA (reference sequence). The CDR3 covers 16 residues.

This clonotype was counted at least ten times. The chain carries TRBV11-2 and TRBJ1-2, with 10 bases aligning to TRBD1. The trim removed 5 bases at V and 2 bases at J, leaving 5 bases unmatched. CDR1 is SGHAT, CDR2 FQNNGV, per germline. The CDR3 extends over 15 amino acids. CDR3 loop: CASSAPGQGNYGYTF. CDR3 bases: TGTGCCAGCAGCGCGCCGGGACAGGGGAACTATGGCTACACCTTC.

Many counts were recorded for this clonotype. This chain joins TRBV6-1 and TRBJ2-7; 12 nucleotides align to TRBD2. Germline V gives CDR1 MNHNS, CDR2 SASEGT. CDR3 length: 15 amino acids. Trimming at V came to 2 bases and at J to 6 bases, leaving 5 bases not matched to a gene. In DNA, the CDR3 is TGTGCCAGCAGTGAACTAGCGGGAGGGCCGGCCGAGCAGTACTTC. Protein: CASSELAGGPAEQYF.

This clonotype was detected ten times or more. V gene TRBV19 combines with J gene TRBJ2-1, with D unresolved. Per germline, CDR1 LNHDA and CDR2 SQIVND (reference sequence). Trimming removed 8 bases at V and 3 bases at J, with 11 bases between. CDR3 length: 13 amino acids. CDR3 sequence (DNA): TGTGCCAGTGGCCGTAGGGACTACAATGAGCAGTTCTTC. This codes for CASGRRDYNEQFF.

This clonotype was seen a few times. V gene TRBV7-2 combines with J gene TRBJ2-7; 8 bases map to TRBD1. In germline, CDR1 is SGHTA, CDR2 FQGNSA. V shed 5 bases, J shed 0 bases, and the junction held 6 bases outside the gene matches. The CDR3 covers 15 residues. CDR3 sequence: CASSPPTGVSYEQYF. CDR3 in DNA: TGTGCCAGCAGCCCCCCGACAGGGGTCTCCTACGAGCAGTACTTC.

This clonotype was counted a few times. The chain recombines TRBV27 with TRBJ2-1; no clear D. Germline V gene data show CDR1 as MNHEY and CDR2 as SMNVEV (reference sequence). Trimming took off 3 bases at V and 5 bases at J, with 8 bases between the two ends. This CDR3 region has 13 residues. CDR3 DNA sequence: TGTGCCAGCAGTTTCGGGCAGAACAATGAGCAGTTCTTC. It translates to CASSFGQNNEQFF.

This clonotype was counted at least ten times. This chain connects TRBV20-1 to TRBJ2-5; D ambiguous. CDR3 size: 13 residues. Looked up from germline, CDR1 is DFQATT and CDR2 is SNEGSKA (reference sequence). V dropped 0 bases and J dropped 2 bases, with 7 bases sitting between them. The CDR3 spells CSAREPAQETQYF. Here the CDR3 DNA reads TGCAGTGCTAGAGAGCCAGCGCAAGAGACCCAGTACTTC.

A few counts support this clonotype. The chain carries TRBV9 and TRBJ2-1, with 11 bases identical to TRBD2. V shed 3 bases and J 4 bases; nucleotides not matched to a gene: 9. The CDR3 spans 17 residues. Germline CDR1 SGDLS, CDR2 YYNGEE. The chain's CDR3 is CASSDGLAGFNYNEQFF. CDR3 sequence (DNA): TGTGCCAGCAGCGACGGACTAGCGGGTTTTAATTACAATGAGCAGTTCTTC.

This clonotype was recorded many times. The rearrangement links TRBV11-2 to TRBJ2-2; D unclear. Trimming took off 1 base at V and 5 bases at J, with 5 bases between the two ends. Germline V gives CDR1 SGHAT, CDR2 FQNNGV. The CDR3 is 13 residues long. The CDR3 DNA is TGTGCCAGCAGCTTAGTACGAACCGGGGAGCTGTTTTTT. This sequence encodes CASSLVRTGELFF.

This clonotype was counted ten times or more. This chain links TRBV7-9 with TRBJ1-2; no clear D gene. Germline CDR1 SEHNR, CDR2 FQNEAQ (reference sequence). Trimming stripped 3 bases from V and 4 bases from J, with 12 bases between. The CDR3 totals 14 residues. This chain's CDR3 is CASSFPVEAYGYTF. CDR3 nucleotides: TGTGCCAGCAGCTTTCCGGTAGAGGCCTATGGCTACACCTTC.

This clonotype was seen ten or more times. The V call is TRBV27, the J call TRBJ2-7; no reliable D call. Trimming left V 6 bases short and J 3 bases short, with 15 bases between. The CDR3 is made up of 14 amino acids. Germline assignment: CDR1 MNHEY and CDR2 SMNVEV (reference sequence). In nucleotides, the CDR3 is TGTGCCAGCAGCTCATCCCTACTATACTACGAGCAGTACTTC. This codes for CASSSSLLYYEQYF.

This clonotype was recorded many times. The chain links TRBV18 to TRBJ1-5, with D possibly being TRBD1 (5 bases). CDR3 length: 16 amino acids. Trimming cost V 4 bases and J 3 bases, with 16 bases left between them. The germline CDR1 and CDR2 sequences are KGHSH and LQKENI. The CDR3 nucleotides are TGTGCCAGCTCACTTGGCCAGGGTAATCCCAATCAGCCCCAGCATTTT. This codes for CASSLGQGNPNQPQHF.

This clonotype appeared many times. The rearrangement uses TRBV21-1 and TRBJ2-7; TRBD2 reflects the table's D call only, with no check against the DNA. TRBV21-1 is deemed a pseudogene. The CDR3 has 17 residues. CDR3 residues: CASSKGREDLLTYEQYF. CDR3 in DNA: TGTGCCAGCAGCAAAGGGCGGGAGGACCTCCTTACCTACGAGCAGTACTTC.

This clonotype showed up many times. The chain joins TRBV6-2 or TRBV6-3 to TRBJ1-5; D remains unclear. Germline CDR1 MNHEY, CDR2 SVGEGT. CDR3 length equals 12 residues. Trimming took 2 bases from V and 6 from J, leaving 5 bases between them. The CDR3 bases are TGTGCCAGCAGTTACGGAGGTCAGCCCCAGCATTTT. Its translation: CASSYGGQPQHF.